This TCR beta chain was identified during a study of T cell changes during pregnancy in multiple sclerosis (dated by TCRdb to about 2019). Notes on the research overall: In women with multiple sclerosis, the researchers looked at how the T cell repertoire shifted as pregnancy progressed.

The sample holds a few counts of this clone. It has no known antigen specificity. One base away there is no much larger clone; base qualities are not given. For this chain, trimming is 5 bases at the V end and 4 bases at the J end, and the number of junction bases without a gene match is 6. The CDR3 holds 15 amino acids from the cysteine to the phenylalanine. The DNA shown is the 45-base CDR3, in frame from base 1. CDR1 and CDR2 (LNHDA, SQIVND) derive from the germline V gene (reference sequence). Receptors were amplified or captured by the immunoSEQ multiplex PCR assay. In its TCRdb copy, this immuneACCESS table keeps in-frame sequences only and misses some clones. Where compared with another copy, unresolved V genes explain less than half of these, and the others have no known cause. The sample contains around 30,000 clones, roughly 90% of them found a single time. The ten top clones hold 0.5% to 0.65% of the sample.

This clonotype was sampled from a female donor in good health, enrolled as a control in a pregnancy study. The sequencing here drew on CD4+ T cells from peripheral blood mononuclear cells, taken in the third trimester of pregnancy. The sequence joins TRBV19 to TRBJ2-2, and 8 bases in between align with TRBD2. The CDR3 reads as follows: CASSFSGAVTGELFF. The bases read TGTGCCAGTAGTTTTAGCGGGGCAGTCACCGGGGAGCTGTTTTTT.